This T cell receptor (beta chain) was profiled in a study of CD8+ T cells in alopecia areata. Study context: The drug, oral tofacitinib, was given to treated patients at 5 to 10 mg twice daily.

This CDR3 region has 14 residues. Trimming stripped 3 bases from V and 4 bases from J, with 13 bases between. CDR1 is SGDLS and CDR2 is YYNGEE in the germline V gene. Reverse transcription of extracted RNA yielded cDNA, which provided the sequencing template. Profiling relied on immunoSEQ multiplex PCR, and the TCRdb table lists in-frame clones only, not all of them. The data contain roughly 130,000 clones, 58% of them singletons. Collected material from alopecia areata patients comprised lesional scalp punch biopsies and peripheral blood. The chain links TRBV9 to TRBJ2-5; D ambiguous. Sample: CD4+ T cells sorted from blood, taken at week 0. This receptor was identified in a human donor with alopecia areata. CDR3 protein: CASSDDPHAETQYF. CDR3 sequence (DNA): TGTGCCAGCAGCGACGACCCCCATGCAGAGACCCAGTACTTC.